This is a list of T cell receptor beta chains from one sample in a study of T cells in localized non-small cell lung cancer. Clones were sequenced by immunoSEQ multiplex PCR, and TCRdb holds only the in-frame ones, with some missing. Counted here are some 36,000 clones, 80% to 90% occurring once; the ten biggest clones make up around 5.6%. This specimen was peripheral blood mononuclear cells, taken before any cancer treatment. The receptors here all came from a male donor aged 60 or older with stage II lung adenocarcinoma. The CDR3 runs from the conserved cysteine through the conserved F or W. The D gene is left open where the match is weak. Expanded clones are given a class, and other clones once, few, many or no size at all.

size	D	V	J	DNA	CDR3
NA	NA	TRBV11-2	TRBJ1-2	TGTGCCAGCCGAAGAACGGGGGGCGCGGGCTACACCTTC	CASRRTGGAGYTF
NA	TRBD1	TRBV18	TRBJ1-4	TGTGCCAGCTCACTCTCACAGGGGAAGGACGAAAAACTGTTTTTT	CASSLSQGKDEKLFF
NA	NA	TRBV29-1	TRBJ2-3	TGCAGCGGGAGGGCAGGCTTCACAGATACGCAGTATTTT	CSGRAGFTDTQYF
NA	NA	TRBV6-4	TRBJ2-5	TGTGCCAGCAACGTCAAGTCACCGCCCCAAGAGACCCAGTACTTC	CASNVKSPPQETQYF
NA	NA	TRBV28	TRBJ1-4	TGTGCCAGCAGGGGACACAGAACTAATGAAAAACTGTTTTTT	CASRGHRTNEKLFF
NA	NA	TRBV6-6	TRBJ2-7	TGTGCCAGCCGCCCGGGGACCCAGGTTACCTACGAGCAGTACTTC	CASRPGTQVTYEQYF
NA	NA	TRBV19	TRBJ1-5	TGTGCCAGTAGTGGACACAATCAGCCCCAGCATTTT	CASSGHNQPQHF
few	NA	TRBV25-1	TRBJ1-2	TGTGCCAGCAGTGAACTATCTTATGGCTACACCTTC	CASSELSYGYTF
NA	TRBD2	TRBV30	TRBJ2-5	TGTGCCTGGAGTGTACGCGAATGGGTAGCGGGATTTCAAGAGACCCAGTACTTC	CAWSVREWVAGFQETQYF
NA	TRBD1	TRBV5-1	TRBJ2-2	TGCGCCAGCAGCTTGCGGGGACAGGGTGAGACCGGGGAGCTGTTTTTT	CASSLRGQGETGELFF
NA	TRBD1	TRBV4-1	TRBJ2-7	TGCGCCAGCAGTCAGAACGCCGGGACAGGGAGCTCCTACGAGCAGTACTTC	CASSQNAGTGSSYEQYF
NA	NA	TRBV20-1	TRBJ1-1	TGCAGTGCAACTGATAATAATGAAGCTTTCTTT	CSATDNNEAFF
NA	TRBD1	TRBV30	TRBJ1-1	TGTGCCTGGAGTGTTTTAGGGGGCGGGACTGAAGCTTTCTTT	CAWSVLGGGTEAFF
NA	TRBD1	TRBV5-1	TRBJ1-1	TGCGCCAGCAGTTACGACAGGGGCACTGAAGCTTTCTTT	CASSYDRGTEAFF
NA	TRBD2	TRBV7-2	TRBJ2-5	TGTGCCAGCAGCTCGGGACTAGCGCTGGAGACCCAGTACTTC	CASSSGLALETQYF
NA	TRBD1	TRBV19	TRBJ2-1	TGTGCCAGTAGTGTCCCCGGGACAGGCTTTCGCAATGAGCAGTTCTTC	CASSVPGTGFRNEQFF
NA	NA	TRBV7-2	TRBJ2-5	TGTGCCAGCAGCTCAAGGGCCAGTCGAGTAGAGACCCAGTACTTC	CASSSRASRVETQYF
NA	NA	TRBV30	TRBJ2-5	TGTGCCTGCAGACAGACCCAACCTAACCAAGAGACCCAGTACTTC	CACRQTQPNQETQYF
NA	NA	TRBV5-1	TRBJ1-5	TGCGCCAGCAGCTTGGGCGAGGGTCAGCCCCAGCATTTT	CASSLGEGQPQHF
NA	TRBD1	TRBV7-9	TRBJ1-5	TGTGCCAGCAGTGGGGACAGGGCCTATCAGCCCCAGCATTTT	CASSGDRAYQPQHF
once	NA	TRBV6-1	TRBJ2-7	TGTGCCAGCACTCCCTCCGGGACGGGGGCCGCCGAGCAGTACTTC	CASTPSGTGAAEQYF
NA	TRBD1	TRBV4-1	TRBJ1-1	TGCGCCAGCAGCCAGTCCCCAGGGGGGGCTTGGAACACTGAAGCTTTCTTT	CASSQSPGGAWNTEAFF
NA	TRBD1	TRBV10-3	TRBJ2-7	TGTGCCATCACCGACCCCGGGACAGGGTCCTACGAGCAGTACTTC	CAITDPGTGSYEQYF